Shown below are 4 T cell receptor beta chains from a single sample sequenced in a study. Amplification of TRBV12-4/TRBJ1-2 clonotypes used adaptor-ligated barcode primers. TCRdb redid the calling of the multiplex PCR reads with MiXCR, one entry per CDR3 protein. Of approximately 400 distinct CDR3 sequences in the sample, 3% were seen once. Sequencing input: tumor-infiltrating naive CD4+ T cells sorted from the breast tumor. Stated subset: naive CD4+ T cells, CD4+CD45RA+CD25-. The receptor set was obtained from a female donor with breast cancer.

This clonotype was observed many times. This rearrangement joins TRBV12-3 or TRBV12-4 to TRBJ1-2, with D unclear. Trimming took off 0 bases at V and 5 bases at J, with 16 bases between the two ends. The length of the CDR3 is 16 residues. The DNA of the CDR3 is TGTGCCAGCAGTTTAGCGCTGAGGGCCATTACATATGGCTACACCTTC. Its protein product is CASSLALRAITYGYTF.

The sample holds a few counts of this clonotype. This sequence joins TRBV12-3 or TRBV12-4 and TRBJ1-2; no clear D gene. The CDR3 consists of 15 residues. The ends were cut back, 7 bases at V and 0 bases at J, with 15 bases in the middle. The CDR3 sequence: CASTHREGSNYGYTF. CDR3 sequence (DNA): TGTGCCAGCACCCACCGAGAGGGTTCTAACTATGGCTACACCTTC.

In its sample, this clonotype is medium-sized (0.01 to 0.1%). CDR3 in amino acids: CASSPRDRGYGYTF. The CDR3 DNA sequence: TGTGCCAGCAGTCCCCGGGACAGGGGATATGGCTACACCTTC. The J gene is TRBJ1-2, the V gene TRBV12-3 or TRBV12-4; 10 bases align to TRBD1. CDR3 size: 14 residues. V gave up 5 bases and J gave up 5 bases; unmatched junction bases: 5.

By share, this clonotype counts as medium-sized. This chain links TRBV12-3 or TRBV12-4 with TRBJ1-2; maybe TRBD1 (6 bases). V shed 5 bases and J shed 6 bases, with 10 bases lying between them. This CDR3 spans 12 amino acids. CDR3 loop: CASSLRGHGYTF. CDR3 sequence (DNA): TGTGCCAGCAGTCTCAGGGGCCATGGCTACACCTTC.